Shown below are 23 T cell receptor beta chains from a single sample sequenced in a study of response to subunit inactivated influenza vaccine. TCRdb fed the RT-PCR reads into MiXCR, producing one record per CDR3 protein. Of 560,000 or so distinct CDR3 sequences listed, less than 10% are singletons. The starting material was PBMCs from blood, obtained less than 30 months after vaccination. The receptors originated from a man aged 50 to 69 who received an inactivated influenza vaccine.

The sample holds one count of this clonotype. The CDR3 ends on some other residue instead of the conserved phenylalanine or tryptophan, so this is likely a read error. This chain joins TRBV29-1 and TRBJ2-1; D possibly corresponds to TRBD2 (6 bases). Per the germline V gene, CDR1 is SQVTM and CDR2 is ANQGSEA. The CDR3 is 14 residues long. V lost 8 bases to trimming and J lost 11 bases, with 25 bases between them. CDR3 region: CSICRDPSDRKQFS. Written as DNA, the CDR3 is TGCAGCATCTGCAGGGATCCTAGCGACAGAAAGCAGTTCTCC.

This clonotype has only a few counts. This sequence joins TRBV7-9 and TRBJ1-1, with no clear D. V was pared by 5 bases and J by 10 bases, with 11 bases between. There are 11 residues in the CDR3. The germline CDR1 and CDR2 sequences are SEHNR and FQNEAQ (reference sequence). The CDR3 nucleotides are TGTGCCAGCAGCCCCGGTGCCGGAGCTTTCTTT. Its translation: CASSPGAGAFF.

The chain is built from TRBV29-1 and TRBJ1-1; D is uncertain. CDR3 length equals 16 residues. With 0 bases removed from V and 1 base from J, the gap between germline ends came to 15 bases. The germline V gene encodes CDR1 SQVTM and CDR2 ANQGSEA. CDR3 sequence: CSVEESGRRRNTEAFF. CDR3 nucleotide sequence: TGCAGCGTTGAAGAAAGCGGACGCCGCAGGAACACTGAAGCTTTCTTT.

Ten or more counts support this clonotype. This chain links TRBV5-1 with TRBJ2-2, with D possibly TRBD2 on 6 matching bases. Germline CDR1 and CDR2: SGHRS and YFSETQ. The V gene lost 4 bases and the J gene lost 7 bases, with 14 bases spanning the gap. The CDR3 is made up of 14 amino acids. The CDR3 loop reads CASSLPSVDGELFF. DNA of the CDR3: TGCGCCAGCAGCCTACCTAGCGTTGACGGGGAGCTGTTTTTT.

The chain recombines TRBV6-2 or TRBV6-3 with TRBJ2-5, with 8 positions matching TRBD1. Germline assignment: CDR1 MNHEY and CDR2 SVGEGT. The trim removed 7 bases at V and 4 bases at J, leaving 8 bases unmatched. The CDR3 has 14 residues. The DNA for the CDR3 is TGTGCCAGCACTACCACAGGGGGGAGAGAGACCCAGTACTTC. This codes for CASTTTGGRETQYF.

This clonotype was counted ten times or more. This rearrangement joins TRBV6-5 to TRBJ2-7; the match to TRBD2 covers 7 bases. The V gene end was trimmed by 2 bases and the J gene end by 4 bases; junction bases not matched to a gene: 11. The CDR3 has 16 residues. Germline assignment: CDR1 MNHEY and CDR2 SVGAGI. The CDR3 DNA reads TGTGCCAGCAGTTACACCCAACTAGCGAGAGGTTACGAGCAGTACTTC. As protein: CASSYTQLARGYEQYF.

This chain connects TRBV19 to TRBJ1-5, with a tentative D call TRBD1 (6 bases). Trimming pared 8 bases from V and 1 base from J, leaving 15 bases between. The V gene's germline CDR1 is LNHDA and CDR2 SQIVND (reference sequence). This CDR3 contains 15 residues. The CDR3 coding sequence is TGTGCCAGTCAACACAGGGCTGGGAGCAATCAGCCCCAGCATTTT. This gives the protein CASQHRAGSNQPQHF.

This clonotype was seen a handful of times. The gene calls are TRBV20-1 and TRBJ2-4; 8 bases line up with TRBD2. The length of the CDR3 is 15 residues. Germline lookup yields CDR1 DFQATT and CDR2 SNEGSKA (reference sequence). V was pared by 3 bases and J by 0 bases, with 4 bases of the junction left unmatched. In nucleotides, the CDR3 is TGCAGTGCTAGTGCTAGCGGGCAAGCCAAAAACATTCAGTACTTC. It is translated as CSASASGQAKNIQYF.

V usage is TRBV10-3 and J usage is TRBJ1-5, with TRBD1 as a possible D gene (5 bases). Looked up from germline, CDR1 is ENHRY and CDR2 is SYGVKD. The CDR3 contains 14 residues. Trimming pared 2 bases from V and 4 bases from J, leaving 9 bases between. The CDR3 DNA follows: TGTGCCATCAGTGAGCGGACAACAAATCAGCCCCAGCATTTT. Its translation is CAISERTTNQPQHF.

CDR3 residues: CASSSLQNYEQYF. DNA of the CDR3: TGCGCCAGCAGCTCCTTGCAGAATTACGAGCAGTACTTC. The chain couples TRBV5-1 to TRBJ2-7; D gene uncertain. This CDR3 is 13 amino acids long. The V and J ends lost 3 bases and 4 bases respectively, with 11 bases between them. Germline V gene data show CDR1 as SGHRS and CDR2 as YFSETQ. Full variable domain (outside the CDR3, taken from reference TRBV5-1 and TRBJ2-7): KAGVTQTPRYLIKTRGQQVTLSCSPISGHRSVSWYQQTPGQGLQFLFEYFSETQRNKGNFPGRFSGRQFSNSRSEMNVSTLELGDSALYLCASSSLQNYEQYFGPGTRLTVT.

The genes are TRBV30 and TRBJ1-5; tentatively, D is TRBD1 (6 bases). From germline, CDR1 is GTSNPN and CDR2 SVGIG (reference sequence). This CDR3 comprises 13 residues. V was clipped by 5 bases and J by 0 bases, with 8 bases between them. The CDR3 loop is CAWGQYSNQPQHF. The CDR3 DNA is TGTGCCTGGGGACAGTATAGCAATCAGCCCCAGCATTTT.

This clonotype turned up a few times. The V gene is TRBV5-1, the J gene TRBJ2-5; D could derive from TRBD1 or TRBD2 (6 bases each). Looked up from germline, CDR1 is SGHRS and CDR2 is YFSETQ. This CDR3 has 16 residues. Trimming shortened V by 4 bases and J by 5 bases, and 21 bases separated the two germline ends. The CDR3 protein is CASSIGSSGALETQYF. Here the CDR3 DNA reads TGCGCCAGCAGCATTGGCAGCTCGGGGGCGTTGGAGACCCAGTACTTC.

This clonotype was observed at least ten times. The CDR3 nucleotides are TGCGCCAGCAGCCAAGGTTGGACAGTTGGAGATACGCAGTATTTT. Protein: CASSQGWTVGDTQYF. The rearrangement links TRBV4-1 to TRBJ2-3; D is perhaps TRBD1 (6 bases). The V gene's germline CDR1 is MGHRA and CDR2 YSYEKL. Trimming left V 1 base short and J 5 bases short, with 13 bases between. This CDR3 has 15 residues.

This clonotype was detected only a few times. The rearrangement uses TRBV4-1 and TRBJ1-6; D gene ambiguous. CDR1 is MGHRA and CDR2 is YSYEKL in the germline V gene. The CDR3 loop spans 16 amino acids. Trimming stripped 5 bases from V and 0 bases from J, with 11 bases between. CDR3 sequence: CASSAQQSSYNSPLHF. The CDR3 nucleotides read TGCGCCAGCAGCGCCCAACAGAGCTCCTATAATTCACCCCTCCACTTT.

Remarks on this clonotype: One end of the junction fails to match germline, which may point to a read error. This chain uses TRBV4-3 with TRBJ2-1; D tentatively reads TRBD1 or TRBD2 (5 bases each). Germline CDR1 is LGHNA and CDR2 is YSLEER. The CDR3 has 13 amino acids. CDR3 sequence (DNA): TGCGCCGGCAGCCGAGGGGTAGCTGGGGAGCAGTTCTTC. Translated: CAGSRGVAGEQFF.

This clonotype showed up many times. J is TRBJ1-1 and V is TRBV3-1; 7 bases are a match to TRBD1. V trimming: 5 bases; J trimming: 1 base; junction bases outside the gene matches: 4. Germline V gives CDR1 LGHDT, CDR2 YNNKEL (reference sequence). The length of the CDR3 is 14 residues. This CDR3 is CASSYGQANTEAFF. CDR3 sequence (DNA): TGTGCCAGCAGCTATGGACAGGCGAACACTGAAGCTTTCTTT.

This chain links TRBV4-2 with TRBJ1-4, with 9 nucleotides matching TRBD1. The CDR3 totals 15 residues. The J segment lost 4 bases and the V segment lost 7 bases, leaving 7 bases of the junction unmatched. Germline V gene lookup returns CDR1 LGHNA and CDR2 YNFKEQ. This CDR3 reads CASTDRGFGNEKLFF. As DNA, the CDR3 is TGTGCCAGCACGGACAGGGGTTTTGGTAATGAAAAACTGTTTTTT.

In its sample, this clonotype was seen a few times. The chain couples TRBV20-1 to TRBJ2-4; perhaps TRBD2 as D (5 bases). The CDR3 has 16 residues. CDR1 is DFQATT and CDR2 is SNEGSKA in the germline V gene (reference sequence). Trimming removed 6 bases from V and 0 bases from J, with 18 bases in between. This chain's CDR3 is CSAPDFTNIAKNIQYF. The DNA for the CDR3 is TGCAGTGCCCCGGACTTCACTAACATAGCCAAAAACATTCAGTACTTC.

There are a few counts of this clonotype. The rearrangement uses TRBV20-1 and TRBJ1-2; D ambiguous. Germline V lookup: CDR1 DFQATT, CDR2 SNEGSKA (reference sequence). The CDR3 loop spans 12 amino acids. Trimming left V 5 bases short and J 4 bases short, with 11 bases between. CDR3 region: CSADFASYGYTF. CDR3 nucleotides: TGCAGTGCTGATTTCGCATCCTATGGCTACACCTTC.

This clonotype came up many times. The CDR3 spells CASSPDVYEQYF. In nucleotides, the CDR3 is TGTGCCAGCAGCCCGGACGTCTACGAGCAGTACTTC. The J gene is TRBJ2-7, the V gene TRBV5-5; D is ambiguous. The CDR3 is made up of 12 amino acids. Germline assignment: CDR1 SGHKS and CDR2 YYEKEE (reference sequence). V gave up 4 bases and J gave up 3 bases, with 8 bases separating them.

This chain links TRBV4-3 with TRBJ1-4; a weak D match, TRBD1 (5 bases). Germline V lookup: CDR1 LGHNA, CDR2 YSLEER. This CDR3 region has 15 residues. The V gene lost 1 base and the J gene lost 8 bases, with 14 bases spanning the gap. The DNA for the CDR3 is TGCGCCAGCAGCCAAGGGTCAGGGAGCGGCGAAAAACTGTTTTTT. Its translation is CASSQGSGSGEKLFF.

In this sample, this clonotype turned up a few times. The rearrangement uses TRBV10-3 and TRBJ1-1; 8 bases are a match to TRBD1. The CDR3 spans 14 residues. Germline CDR1 and CDR2: ENHRY and SYGVKD. V lost 7 bases and J lost 1; bases outside the gene matches: 5. The CDR3 sequence is CAITSGGSNTEAFF. The CDR3 DNA follows: TGTGCCATCACCTCAGGGGGCTCGAACACTGAAGCTTTCTTT.

This rearrangement joins TRBV12-3 or TRBV12-4 to TRBJ2-2; D is possibly TRBD1 (6 bases). The germline V and J ends were trimmed by 3 bases and 8 bases, with 10 bases remaining between them. The CDR3 is made up of 13 amino acids. CDR3 amino acids: CASSFAGEGELFF. CDR3 DNA sequence: TGTGCCAGCAGTTTTGCAGGGGAAGGGGAGCTGTTTTTT.